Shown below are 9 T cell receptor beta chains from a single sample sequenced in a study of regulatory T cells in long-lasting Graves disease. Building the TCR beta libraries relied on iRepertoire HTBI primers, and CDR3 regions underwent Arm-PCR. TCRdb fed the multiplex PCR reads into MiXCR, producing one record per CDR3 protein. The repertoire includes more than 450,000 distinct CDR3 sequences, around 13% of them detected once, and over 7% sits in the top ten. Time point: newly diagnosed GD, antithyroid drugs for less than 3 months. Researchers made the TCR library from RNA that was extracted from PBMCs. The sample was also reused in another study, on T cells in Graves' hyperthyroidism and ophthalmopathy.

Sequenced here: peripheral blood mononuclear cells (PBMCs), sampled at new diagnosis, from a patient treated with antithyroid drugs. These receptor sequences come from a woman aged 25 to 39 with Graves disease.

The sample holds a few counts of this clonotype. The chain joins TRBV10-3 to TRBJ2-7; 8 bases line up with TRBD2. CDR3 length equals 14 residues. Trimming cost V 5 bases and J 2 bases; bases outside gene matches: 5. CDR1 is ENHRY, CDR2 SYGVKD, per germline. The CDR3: CAISTSGAPYEQYF. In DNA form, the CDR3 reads TGTGCCATCAGTACTAGCGGCGCGCCCTACGAGCAGTACTTC.

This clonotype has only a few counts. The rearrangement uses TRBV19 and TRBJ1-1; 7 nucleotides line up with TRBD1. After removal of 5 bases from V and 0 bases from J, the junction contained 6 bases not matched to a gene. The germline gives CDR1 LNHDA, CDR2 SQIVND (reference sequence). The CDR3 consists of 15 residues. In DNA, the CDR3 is TGTGCCAGTAGTTCCAAGGGGGCCATGAACACTGAAGCTTTCTTT. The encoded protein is CASSSKGAMNTEAFF.

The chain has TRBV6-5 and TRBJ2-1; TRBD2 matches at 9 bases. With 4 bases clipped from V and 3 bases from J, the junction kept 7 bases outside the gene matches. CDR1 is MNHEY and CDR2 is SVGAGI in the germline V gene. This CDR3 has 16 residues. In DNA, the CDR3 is TGTGCCAGCAGTTTGACGACTAGCGGTGTCTACAATGAGCAGTTCTTC. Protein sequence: CASSLTTSGVYNEQFF.

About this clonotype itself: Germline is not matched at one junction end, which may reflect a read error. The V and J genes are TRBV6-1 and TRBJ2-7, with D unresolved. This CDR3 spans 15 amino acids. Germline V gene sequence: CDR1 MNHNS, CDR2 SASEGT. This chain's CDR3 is CASGPARVSSSEQYF. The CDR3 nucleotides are TGTGCCAGCGGCCCCGCACGGGTCTCCTCCTCCGAGCAGTACTTC.

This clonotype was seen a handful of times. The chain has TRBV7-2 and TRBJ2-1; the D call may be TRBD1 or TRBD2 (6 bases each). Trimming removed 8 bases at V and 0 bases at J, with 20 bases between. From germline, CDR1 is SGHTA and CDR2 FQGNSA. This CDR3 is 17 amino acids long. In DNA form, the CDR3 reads TGTGCCAGCCGACCCGATAGAGGGGGGAGCTCCTACAATGAGCAGTTCTTC. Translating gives CASRPDRGGSSYNEQFF.

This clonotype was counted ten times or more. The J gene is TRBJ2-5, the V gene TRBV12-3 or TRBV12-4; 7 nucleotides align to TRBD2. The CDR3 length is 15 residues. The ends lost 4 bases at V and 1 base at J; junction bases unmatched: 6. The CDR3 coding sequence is TGTGCCAGCAGTTCGAGCGGGGCCGGCCAAGAGACCCAGTACTTC. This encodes CASSSSGAGQETQYF.

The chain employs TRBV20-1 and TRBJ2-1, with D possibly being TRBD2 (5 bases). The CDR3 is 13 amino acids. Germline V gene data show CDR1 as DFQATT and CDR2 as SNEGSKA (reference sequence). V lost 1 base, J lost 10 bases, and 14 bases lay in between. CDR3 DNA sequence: TGCAGTGCTAGAGGGAGGACCAAAGGGGAGCAGTTCTTC. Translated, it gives CSARGRTKGEQFF.

This CDR3 is CASSYDRDGYEQYF. CDR3 sequence (DNA): TGCGCCAGCAGCTATGACAGGGATGGGTACGAGCAGTACTTC. The gene calls are TRBV5-1 and TRBJ2-7, with TRBD1 identical over 7 bases. J gave up 4 bases and V 3 bases, and 7 bases lay outside the gene matches. The germline V gene encodes CDR1 SGHRS and CDR2 YFSETQ. The CDR3 is 14 amino acids.

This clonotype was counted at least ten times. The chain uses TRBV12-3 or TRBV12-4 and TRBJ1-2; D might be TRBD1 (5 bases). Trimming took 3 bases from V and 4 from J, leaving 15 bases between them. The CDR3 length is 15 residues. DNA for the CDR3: TGTGCCAGCAGTTTTAATGGGGCGATTACCTATGGCTACACCTTC. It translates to CASSFNGAITYGYTF.